The T cell receptor (beta chain) under discussion was sequenced for a study of T-cell reconstitution after alpha-beta-depleted transplantation in children. The V end was cut by 1 base, the J end by 0 bases, with 7 bases between. CDR1 SGHTA and CDR2 FQGNSA come from the germline V gene. This CDR3 has 15 residues. A TCRbeta library incorporating unique molecular identifiers was prepared. TCRdb re-derived calls from the PCR reads in MiXCR, one entry per CDR3 protein. The sample has about 500,000 distinct CDR3 sequences; approximately 29% are singletons. The receptor was derived from a human donor who donated a stem cell graft to a child with aplastic anemia. The V gene is TRBV7-2, the J gene TRBJ1-5; D remains ambiguous. The sample here was PBMCs from the stem cell graft donor, taken from the stem cell graft. CDR3 protein: CASSLDFNSNQPQHF. The CDR3 bases are TGTGCCAGCAGCTTAGACTTCAATAGCAATCAGCCCCAGCATTTT.